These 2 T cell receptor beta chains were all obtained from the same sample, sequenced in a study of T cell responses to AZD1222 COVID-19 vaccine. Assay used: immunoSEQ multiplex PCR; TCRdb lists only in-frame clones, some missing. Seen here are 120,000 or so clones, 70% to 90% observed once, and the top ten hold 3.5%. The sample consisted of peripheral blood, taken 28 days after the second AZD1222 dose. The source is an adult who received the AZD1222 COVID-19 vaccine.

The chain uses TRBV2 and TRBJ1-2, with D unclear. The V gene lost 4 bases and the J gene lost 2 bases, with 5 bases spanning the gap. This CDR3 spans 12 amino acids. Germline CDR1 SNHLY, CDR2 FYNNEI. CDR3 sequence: CASSGQNYGYTF. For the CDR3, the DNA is TGTGCCAGCAGTGGGCAGAACTATGGCTACACCTTC.

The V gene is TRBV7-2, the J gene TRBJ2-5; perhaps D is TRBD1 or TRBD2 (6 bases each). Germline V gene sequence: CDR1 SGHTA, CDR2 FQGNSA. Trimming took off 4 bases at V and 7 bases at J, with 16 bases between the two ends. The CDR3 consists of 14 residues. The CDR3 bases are TGTGCCAGCAGCTCAAATGGGGGGCGGGGGACCCAGTACTTC. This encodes CASSSNGGRGTQYF. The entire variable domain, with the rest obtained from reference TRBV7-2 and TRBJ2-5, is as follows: GAGVSQSPSNKVTEKGKDVELRCDPISGHTALYWYRQSLGQGLEFLIYFQGNSAPDKSGLPSDRFSAERTGGSVSTLTIQRTQQEDSAVYLCASSSNGGRGTQYFGPGTRLLVL.